Each of the 31 T cell receptor beta chains below was sequenced from the same sample in a study of cytomegalovirus exposure and HLA in healthy donors. TCRdb keeps only in-frame clones here, not all; method: immunoSEQ multiplex PCR. Of about 260,000 clones listed, about 90% are singletons. The sequenced sample was PBMCs. Every receptor here comes from a woman in her 30s in good health and CMV-seronegative.

The gene calls are TRBV27 and TRBJ2-1; D is undetermined. CDR1 is MNHEY, CDR2 SMNVEV, per germline (reference sequence). The V end was cut by 2 bases, the J end by 7 bases, with 12 bases between. The CDR3 is 14 residues long. The CDR3 DNA reads TGTGCCAGCAGTTTAAGTTATGTCGGGAATGAGCAGTTCTTC. This encodes CASSLSYVGNEQFF.

The chain combines TRBV6-6 with TRBJ1-1, with 8 nucleotides matching TRBD1. The CDR3 contains 13 residues. Looked up from germline, CDR1 is MNHNY and CDR2 is SVGAGI (reference sequence). Trimming took 6 bases from V and 2 from J; bases not matched to a gene: 2. For the CDR3, the DNA is TGTGCCAGCAGCCCAGGGGGCAACACTGAAGCTTTCTTT. Residues: CASSPGGNTEAFF.

V gene TRBV4-1 combines with J gene TRBJ2-7; a weak D match, TRBD2 (6 bases). CDR3 length: 16 amino acids. Germline V lookup: CDR1 MGHRA, CDR2 YSYEKL. Trimming took off 0 bases at V and 3 bases at J, with 15 bases between the two ends. In DNA form, the CDR3 reads TGCGCCAGCAGCCAAGAATCGGCGGGATCCCACTACGAGCAGTACTTC. As protein: CASSQESAGSHYEQYF.

The J gene is TRBJ1-2, the V gene TRBV29-1; TRBD1 agrees at 10 bases. CDR1 and CDR2 (germline): SQVTM, ANQGSEA. The CDR3 totals 14 residues. V was pared by 2 bases and J by 3 bases, with 3 bases of the junction left unmatched. DNA of the CDR3: TGCAGCGTTGAAAGACAGGGGGCTGACTATGGCTACACCTTC. It is translated as CSVERQGADYGYTF.

The V call is TRBV30, the J call TRBJ2-2; D is uncertain. Looked up from germline, CDR1 is GTSNPN and CDR2 is SVGIG (reference sequence). V was cut by 4 bases and J by 3 bases, with 9 bases left in between. This CDR3 contains 13 residues. As DNA, the CDR3 is TGTGCCTGGATCCAGGCTCACACCGGGGAGCTGTTTTTT. Translating gives CAWIQAHTGELFF.

The sample holds one count of this clone. In nucleotides, the CDR3 is TGTGCCAGCGGCATTTCGTGGTACGAGCAGTACTTC. Protein: CASGISWYEQYF. The chain has TRBV14 and TRBJ2-7, with D uncertain. CDR1 and CDR2 (germline): SGHDN, FVKESK. The CDR3 runs to 12 residues. Trimming cost V 8 bases and J 4 bases, with 12 bases left between them.

The V and J genes are TRBV7-9 and TRBJ2-1; no reliable D call. The germline V and J ends were trimmed by 4 bases and 6 bases, with 10 bases remaining between them. This CDR3 has 13 amino acids. Germline CDR1 is SEHNR and CDR2 is FQNEAQ (reference sequence). CDR3 sequence: CASSSRPPNEQFF. The DNA for the CDR3 is TGTGCCAGCAGCTCTCGACCGCCCAATGAGCAGTTCTTC.

V and J are TRBV6-5 and TRBJ2-6; no clear D gene. This CDR3 has 14 residues. V was shortened by 1 base and J by 4 bases, with 5 bases between the two germline ends. The germline gives CDR1 MNHEY, CDR2 SVGAGI. In nucleotides, the CDR3 is TGTGCCAGCAGTTACTTGGACGGGGCCAACGTCCTGACTTTC. Amino acids: CASSYLDGANVLTF.

V and J are TRBV6-5 and TRBJ2-5; D may be TRBD1 or TRBD2 (5 bases each). V lost 4 bases to trimming and J lost 3 bases, with 15 bases between them. Germline V CDR1 and CDR2: MNHEY, SVGAGI. The CDR3 has 15 residues. The CDR3 loop reads CASSWGPRIKETQYF. CDR3 bases: TGTGCCAGCAGTTGGGGACCGAGAATAAAAGAGACCCAGTACTTC.

This chain links TRBV5-1 with TRBJ1-5, with D unclear. CDR3 length: 15 residues. Between the trimmed V and J ends, which lost 0 bases and 3 bases, there was a span of 10 bases. The germline CDR1 and CDR2 sequences are SGHRS and YFSETQ. CDR3 DNA: TGCGCCAGCAGCTTGGATGGACGGCTCAATCAGCCCCAGCATTTT. This translates into CASSLDGRLNQPQHF.

This chain joins TRBV25-1 and TRBJ2-7, with D perhaps TRBD1 (6 bases). V was trimmed by 2 bases and J by 5 bases, leaving 13 bases between them. This CDR3 has 14 amino acids. Looked up from germline, CDR1 is MGHDK and CDR2 is SYGVNS. The CDR3 region is CASSERQGINEQYF. In nucleotides, the CDR3 is TGTGCCAGCAGTGAAAGGCAGGGGATTAACGAGCAGTACTTC.

V gene TRBV2 combines with J gene TRBJ2-1, with TRBD2 matching over 14 bases. Germline loops: CDR1 SNHLY, CDR2 FYNNEI. CDR3 size: 16 residues. With V trimmed by 1 base and J by 7 bases, 3 bases remained unmatched. The CDR3 spells CASSEVGTSGRNEQFF. Here the CDR3 DNA reads TGTGCCAGCAGTGAAGTCGGGACTAGCGGGAGAAATGAGCAGTTCTTC. Full variable domain (outside the CDR3, taken from reference TRBV2 and TRBJ2-1): EPEVTQTPSHQVTQMGQEVILRCVPISNHLYFYWYRQILGQKVEFLVSFYNNEISEKSEIFDDQFSVERPDGSNFTLKIRSTKLEDSAMYFCASSEVGTSGRNEQFFGPGTRLTVL.

The rearrangement links TRBV5-8 to TRBJ1-1, with D uncertain. There are 14 residues in the CDR3. Trimming left V 4 bases short and J 4 bases short, with 14 bases between. Per the germline V gene, CDR1 is SGHTS and CDR2 is YDEGEE. Here the CDR3 reads CASSRYAGVTEAFF. The CDR3 coding sequence is TGTGCCAGCAGCAGATACGCGGGAGTCACTGAAGCTTTCTTT.

This chain connects TRBV7-3 to TRBJ2-2, with 9 bases matching TRBD1. The V and J ends lost 5 bases and 3 bases, in that order; junction bases with no gene match: 4. Germline V lookup: CDR1 SGHTA, CDR2 FQGTGA. The CDR3 runs 15 residues. CDR3 coding DNA: TGTGCCAGCAGCCCTACAGGGGGCCACACCGGGGAGCTGTTTTTT. Amino acids: CASSPTGGHTGELFF.

The chain links TRBV19 to TRBJ2-1; unclear D gene. Germline loops: CDR1 LNHDA, CDR2 SQIVND (reference sequence). The CDR3 covers 11 residues. Trimming left V 5 bases short and J 6 bases short, with 5 bases between. In DNA form, the CDR3 reads TGTGCCAGTAGTTCATCCAATGAGCAGTTCTTC. Protein: CASSSSNEQFF.

The chain carries TRBV4-1 and TRBJ2-2; D ambiguous. The length of the CDR3 is 14 residues. The V and J ends lost 0 bases and 6 bases respectively, with 8 bases between them. CDR1 and CDR2 (germline): MGHRA, YSYEKL. The CDR3, as DNA: TGCGCCAGCAGCCAAGATCGATGGGCCGGGGAGCTGTTTTTT. Its translation is CASSQDRWAGELFF.

The chain joins TRBV27 to TRBJ2-3; perhaps TRBD1 as D (5 bases). Germline V gene sequence: CDR1 MNHEY, CDR2 SMNVEV (reference sequence). The CDR3 extends over 16 amino acids. With 6 bases removed from V and 2 bases from J, the gap between germline ends came to 18 bases. The CDR3 sequence is CASRNPTPGPTDTQYF. As DNA, the CDR3 is TGTGCCAGCAGGAACCCGACCCCAGGGCCCACAGATACGCAGTATTTT.

J is TRBJ2-7 and V is TRBV27, with TRBD1 matching 9 bases. This CDR3 comprises 14 residues. Per germline, CDR1 MNHEY and CDR2 SMNVEV (reference sequence). Trimming took 0 bases from V and 5 from J; bases not matched to a gene: 2. CDR3 protein: CASSLSDRGHEQYF. In DNA, the CDR3 is TGTGCCAGCAGTTTATCGGACAGGGGTCACGAGCAGTACTTC.

The V and J genes are TRBV14 and TRBJ1-3; 10 bases map to TRBD1. J gave up 7 bases and V 2 bases, and 8 bases lay outside the gene matches. The CDR3 is made up of 16 amino acids. The germline V gene encodes CDR1 SGHDN and CDR2 FVKESK. The CDR3 coding sequence is TGTGCCAGCAGCCAACTGCGAAGACAGGGGGCTAACACCATATATTTT. Protein: CASSQLRRQGANTIYF. Using reference TRBV14 and TRBJ1-3 for the parts outside the CDR3, the full variable domain is EAGVTQFPSHSVIEKGQTVTLRCDPISGHDNLYWYRRVMGKEIKFLLHFVKESKQDESGMPNNRFLAERTGGTYSTLKVQPAELEDSGVYFCASSQLRRQGANTIYFGEGSWLTVV.

The chain recombines TRBV18 with TRBJ1-4; 8 nucleotides agree with TRBD1. The germline gives CDR1 KGHSH, CDR2 LQKENI. The CDR3 contains 17 residues. V dropped 3 bases and J dropped 0; count of bases not matched to a gene: 6. The CDR3 is CASSPWTGRATNEKLFF. DNA of the CDR3: TGTGCCAGCTCACCCTGGACAGGGCGGGCAACTAATGAAAAACTGTTTTTT.

The genes are TRBV9 and TRBJ2-4; maybe TRBD1 (6 bases). CDR3 length: 15 amino acids. V was cut by 0 bases and J by 5 bases, with 12 bases left in between. Germline-derived CDR1 and CDR2 are SGDLS and YYNGEE. CDR3 protein: CASSVGVDRENIQYF. The CDR3 nucleotides are TGTGCCAGCAGCGTAGGGGTGGACAGAGAAAACATTCAGTACTTC.

This chain uses TRBV2 with TRBJ1-5; D is unclear. The CDR3 sequence is 14 residues long. Trimming removed 6 bases from V and 4 bases from J, with 13 bases in between. Germline CDR1 and CDR2: SNHLY and FYNNEI. CDR3 DNA: TGTGCCAGCAGCCCCTGGGGAGAAAATCAGCCCCAGCATTTT. Translation: CASSPWGENQPQHF. The variable domain in full, completed from reference TRBV2 and TRBJ1-5, reads EPEVTQTPSHQVTQMGQEVILRCVPISNHLYFYWYRQILGQKVEFLVSFYNNEISEKSEIFDDQFSVERPDGSNFTLKIRSTKLEDSAMYFCASSPWGENQPQHFGDGTRLSIL.

The chain couples TRBV18 to TRBJ2-7; 11 bases are a match to TRBD1. The CDR3 consists of 16 residues. The germline V gene has CDR1 KGHSH and CDR2 LQKENI. Trimming took 4 bases from V and 1 from J; bases not matched to a gene: 6. The CDR3: CASSHEDRGPSYEQYF. CDR3 nucleotides: TGTGCCAGCTCACACGAGGACAGGGGGCCGTCCTACGAGCAGTACTTC.

The chain carries TRBV18 and TRBJ2-5; D is possibly TRBD1 or TRBD2 (6 bases each). The CDR3 is made up of 14 amino acids. The germline gives CDR1 KGHSH, CDR2 LQKENI. V was pared by 3 bases and J by 1 base, with 9 bases between. CDR3 bases: TGTGCCAGCTCACCGAAGGGGGGCCAAGAGACCCAGTACTTC. The encoded protein is CASSPKGGQETQYF.

The V and J genes are TRBV7-2 and TRBJ2-7, with D maybe TRBD1 (6 bases). The ends were cut back, 8 bases at V and 2 bases at J, with 10 bases in the middle. This CDR3 contains 12 residues. Germline CDR1 and CDR2: SGHTA and FQGNSA. Written as DNA, the CDR3 is TGTGCCAGCGGCCAGGGGACCTACGAGCAGTACTTC. It encodes CASGQGTYEQYF.

The gene calls are TRBV19 and TRBJ1-5; D is possibly TRBD1 (6 bases). V was clipped by 0 bases and J by 5 bases, with 11 bases between them. From germline, CDR1 is LNHDA and CDR2 SQIVND (reference sequence). CDR3 size: 15 residues. CDR3 sequence reads: CASSIDSGEDQPQHF. CDR3 nucleotide sequence: TGTGCCAGTAGTATAGATTCAGGGGAAGATCAGCCCCAGCATTTT.

This clone is a singleton in its sample. This rearrangement joins TRBV5-4 to TRBJ2-7; 10 nucleotides align to TRBD1. This CDR3 has 14 residues. V lost 4 bases and J lost 3; bases outside the gene matches: 4. Germline V gene lookup returns CDR1 SGHNT and CDR2 YYREEE (reference sequence). CDR3 in amino acids: CASSIDRGLYEQYF. Written as DNA, the CDR3 is TGTGCCAGCAGCATCGACAGGGGGCTCTACGAGCAGTACTTC.

This clone has only one observation. CDR3: CASSQDRGSTDTQYF. As DNA, the CDR3 is TGTGCCAGCAGCCAGGACAGGGGGTCCACAGATACGCAGTATTTT. The V call is TRBV28, the J call TRBJ2-3; 10 nucleotides line up with TRBD1. This CDR3 contains 15 residues. V shed 6 bases and J 2 bases; nucleotides not matched to a gene: 5. CDR1 is MDHEN and CDR2 is SYDVKM in the germline V gene.

The rearrangement links TRBV27 to TRBJ2-7, with TRBD2 matching 7 bases. Losses at the gene ends were 8 bases for V and 7 bases for J; bases not matched to a gene: 11. Germline V gene lookup returns CDR1 MNHEY and CDR2 SMNVEV (reference sequence). CDR3 length equals 13 residues. CDR3 nucleotide sequence: TGTGCCAGCTCTCTGGGGGGGACGTGGGAGCAGTACTTC. Its translation: CASSLGGTWEQYF.

This clone was seen a single time. The CDR3 coding sequence is TGCAGCGTTGAAGGAACCTCTGGGGCCAACGTCCTGACTTTC. Translation: CSVEGTSGANVLTF. The chain carries TRBV29-1 and TRBJ2-6; D unresolved. Between the trimmed V and J ends, which lost 1 base and 0 bases, there was a span of 4 bases. The germline gives CDR1 SQVTM, CDR2 ANQGSEA. CDR3 size: 14 residues. Together with reference TRBV29-1 and TRBJ2-6, the CDR3 gives the full variable domain: SAVISQKPSRDICQRGTSLTIQCQVDSQVTMMFWYRQQPGQSLTLIATANQGSEATYESGFVIDKFPISRPNLTFSTLTVSNMSPEDSSIYLCSVEGTSGANVLTFGAGSRLTVL.

This chain uses TRBV28 with TRBJ1-5; D remains unclear. The CDR3 loop spans 16 amino acids. CDR1 and CDR2 from the germline V gene are MDHEN and SYDVKM. The germline V and J ends were trimmed by 5 bases and 0 bases, with 14 bases remaining between them. The chain's CDR3 is CASSTKRHPSNQPQHF. The DNA of the CDR3 is TGTGCCAGCAGTACCAAAAGACACCCTAGCAATCAGCCCCAGCATTTT.